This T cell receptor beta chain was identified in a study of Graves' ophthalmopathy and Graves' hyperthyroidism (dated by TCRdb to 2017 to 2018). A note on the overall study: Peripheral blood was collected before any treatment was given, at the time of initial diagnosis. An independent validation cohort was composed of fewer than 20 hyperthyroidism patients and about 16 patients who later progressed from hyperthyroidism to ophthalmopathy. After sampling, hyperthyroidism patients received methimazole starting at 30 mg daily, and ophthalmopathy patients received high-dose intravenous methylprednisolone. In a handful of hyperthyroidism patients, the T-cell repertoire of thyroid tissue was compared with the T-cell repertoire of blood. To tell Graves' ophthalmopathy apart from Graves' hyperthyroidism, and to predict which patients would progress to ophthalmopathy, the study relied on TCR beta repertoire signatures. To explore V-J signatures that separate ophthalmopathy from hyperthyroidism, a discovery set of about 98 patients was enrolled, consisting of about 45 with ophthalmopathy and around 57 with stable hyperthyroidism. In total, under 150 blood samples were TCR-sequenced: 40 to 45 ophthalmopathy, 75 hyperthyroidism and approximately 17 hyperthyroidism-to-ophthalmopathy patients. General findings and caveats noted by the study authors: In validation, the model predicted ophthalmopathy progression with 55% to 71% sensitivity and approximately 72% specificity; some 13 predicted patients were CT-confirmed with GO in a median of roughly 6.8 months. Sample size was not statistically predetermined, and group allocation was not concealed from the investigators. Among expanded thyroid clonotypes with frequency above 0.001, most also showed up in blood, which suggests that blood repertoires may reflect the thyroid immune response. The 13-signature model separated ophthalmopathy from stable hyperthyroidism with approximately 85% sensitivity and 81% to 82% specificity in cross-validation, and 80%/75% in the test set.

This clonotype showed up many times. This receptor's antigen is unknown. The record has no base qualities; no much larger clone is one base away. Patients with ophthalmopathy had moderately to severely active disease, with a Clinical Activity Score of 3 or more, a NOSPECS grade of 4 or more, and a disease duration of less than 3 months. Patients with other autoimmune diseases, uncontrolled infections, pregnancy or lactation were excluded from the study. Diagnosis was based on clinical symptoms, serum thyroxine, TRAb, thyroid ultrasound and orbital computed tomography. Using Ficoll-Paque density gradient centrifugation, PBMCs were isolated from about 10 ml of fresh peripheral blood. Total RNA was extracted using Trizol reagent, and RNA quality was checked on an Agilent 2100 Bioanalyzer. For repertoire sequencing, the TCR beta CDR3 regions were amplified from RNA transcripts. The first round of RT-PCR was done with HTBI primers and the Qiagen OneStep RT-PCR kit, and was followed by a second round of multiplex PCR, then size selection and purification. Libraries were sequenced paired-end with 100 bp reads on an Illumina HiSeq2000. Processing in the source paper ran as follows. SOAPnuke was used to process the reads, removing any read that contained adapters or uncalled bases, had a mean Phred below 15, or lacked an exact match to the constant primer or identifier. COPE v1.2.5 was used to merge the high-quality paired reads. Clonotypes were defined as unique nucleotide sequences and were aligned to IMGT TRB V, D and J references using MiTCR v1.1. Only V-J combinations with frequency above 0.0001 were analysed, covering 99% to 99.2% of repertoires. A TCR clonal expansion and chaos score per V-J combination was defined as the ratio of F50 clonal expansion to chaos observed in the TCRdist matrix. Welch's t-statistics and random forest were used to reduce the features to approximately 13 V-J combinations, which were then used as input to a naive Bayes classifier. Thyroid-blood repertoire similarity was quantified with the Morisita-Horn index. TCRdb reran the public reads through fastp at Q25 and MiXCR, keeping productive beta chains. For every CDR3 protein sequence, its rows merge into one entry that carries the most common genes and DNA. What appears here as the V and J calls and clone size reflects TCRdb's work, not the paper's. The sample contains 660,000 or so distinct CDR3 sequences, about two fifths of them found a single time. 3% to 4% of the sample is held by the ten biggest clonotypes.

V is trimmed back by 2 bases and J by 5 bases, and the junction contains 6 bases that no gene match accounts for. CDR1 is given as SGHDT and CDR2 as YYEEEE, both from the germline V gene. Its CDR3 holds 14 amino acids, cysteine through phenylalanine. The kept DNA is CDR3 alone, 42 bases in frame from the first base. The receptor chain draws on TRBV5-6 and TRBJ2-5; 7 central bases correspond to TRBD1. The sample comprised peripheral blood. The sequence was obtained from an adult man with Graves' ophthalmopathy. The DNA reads TGTGCCAGCAGCTTCACAGGGGTCCGGGAGACCCAGTACTTC. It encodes CASSFTGVRETQYF.